This is a list of T cell receptor beta chains from one sample in a study of blood T cell repertoires in COVID-19. Method: immunoSEQ multiplex PCR; TCRdb's copy keeps in-frame clones and lacks some. This repertoire shows about 140,000 clones, about 88% found once; its top ten account for more than 2.5%. Sequences were obtained from peripheral blood. The receptor source for this set is a human donor with COVID-19, enrolled during active disease. The donor label of this sample is uncertain. The CDR3 runs from the conserved cysteine through the conserved F or W. Fields, in order: D gene, V gene, J gene, clone size, CDR3 DNA, CDR3 protein. D genes are given only for firm matches. Not all rows give a size; the values are once, few, many and, for expanded clones, a class.

TRBD1,TRBV9,TRBJ1-6,NA,TGTGCCAGCAGCGTCTTGACAGGGGGTGATTCACCCCTCCACTTT,CASSVLTGGDSPLHF
NA,TRBV2,TRBJ1-6,NA,TGTGCCAGCAGTGAAGCAGTAGGGAGCTCCTATAATTCACCCCTCCACTTT,CASSEAVGSSYNSPLHF
NA,TRBV28,TRBJ1-2,NA,TGTGCCAGCAGTTTAGGGCAGGGTAATTATGGCTACACCTTC,CASSLGQGNYGYTF
NA,TRBV28,TRBJ1-2,NA,TGTGCCAGCAGACCCGGACAGATATCCTATGGCTACACCTTC,CASRPGQISYGYTF
NA,TRBV24-1,TRBJ1-3,NA,TGTGCCACCAGTGATTCCGGGAGAAACACCATATATTTT,CATSDSGRNTIYF
TRBD1,TRBV28,TRBJ1-2,NA,TGTGCCAGCACTTTTACCAGGGGGGATGGCTACACCTTC,CASTFTRGDGYTF
NA,TRBV3-1/TRBV3-2,TRBJ2-4,NA,TGTGCCAGCAGCCACCCTCTGGGACACACAAGGCACATTCAGTACTTC,CASSHPLGHTRHIQYF
NA,TRBV15,TRBJ2-5,NA,TGTGCCACCAGCAGAGGAAAAGGAGGCGCGTGGGAGACCCAGTACTTC,CATSRGKGGAWETQYF
TRBD1,TRBV4-1,TRBJ2-7,NA,TGCGCCAGCAGCCAAGTACAGGGGTCCTCCTACGAGCAGTACTTC,CASSQVQGSSYEQYF
TRBD1,TRBV28,TRBJ1-3,NA,TGTGCCAGCAAGTCCCCGGGACAGGGATCTGGAAACACCATATATTTT,CASKSPGQGSGNTIYF
TRBD1,TRBV29-1,TRBJ2-2,NA,TGCAGCGGGGGACAGGGGGACACCGGGGAGCTGTTTTTT,CSGGQGDTGELFF
NA,TRBV15,TRBJ2-5,NA,TGTGCCACCAGCAGACAGGGGAGAGAGACCCAGTACTTC,CATSRQGRETQYF
TRBD1,TRBV19,TRBJ1-1,once,TGTGCCAGTGACGGAGGGGGCAGGGTGTACACTGAAGCTTTCTTT,CASDGGGRVYTEAFF
NA,TRBV12-3/TRBV12-4,TRBJ2-1,NA,TGTGCCAGCAGTTGGAGGGATGAGCAGTTCTTC,CASSWRDEQFF
TRBD1,TRBV5-1,TRBJ2-7,NA,TGCGCCAGCAGTCCCGGGACAGGGTTTAGGTACGAGCAGTACTTC,CASSPGTGFRYEQYF
NA,TRBV10-2,TRBJ1-1,NA,TGCGCCAGCAGACGGACAGCTATAATGAACACTGAAGCTTTCTTT,CASRRTAIMNTEAFF
NA,TRBV7-3,TRBJ2-3,NA,TGTGCCAGCAGCGTCCGGGGACTGTGGGATACGCAGTATTTT,CASSVRGLWDTQYF
NA,TRBV10-1,TRBJ1-1,NA,TGCGCCAGCAGTGAGGAGAAAGGGGGGAACACTGAAGCTTTCTTT,CASSEEKGGNTEAFF
NA,TRBV7-9,TRBJ1-2,NA,TGTGCCAGCAGCTTAGTCACCGCAGACTATGGCTACACCTTC,CASSLVTADYGYTF
TRBD1,TRBV19,TRBJ1-6,NA,TGTGCCAGCATGGACAGGGGGAATTCACCCCTCCACTTT,CASMDRGNSPLHF
TRBD2,TRBV6-5,TRBJ2-1,NA,TGTGCCACCTCCCCTGGCGGGGGGTTCTACAATGAGCAGTTCTTC,CATSPGGGFYNEQFF
NA,TRBV2,TRBJ1-1,NA,TGTGCCAGCAGCCAACAGGGGAACACTGAAGCTTTCTTT,CASSQQGNTEAFF
TRBD2,TRBV7-2,TRBJ2-1,NA,TGTGCCAGCAGCTCGGGGACTAGCGGAAATGAGCAGTTCTTC,CASSSGTSGNEQFF
NA,TRBV29-1,TRBJ2-5,NA,TGCAGCGTTGGTTCCCAGCCTCCGGGGACCCAGTACTTC,CSVGSQPPGTQYF
NA,TRBV2,TRBJ2-7,NA,TGTGCCAGCAGTGGTTCCGGGGTACCCTCCTACGAGCAGTACTTC,CASSGSGVPSYEQYF
TRBD2,TRBV19,TRBJ2-7,NA,TGTGCCAGTAGTGCCGGGACTAGCGGGGCACCCTACGAGCAGTACTTC,CASSAGTSGAPYEQYF
NA,TRBV5-4,TRBJ2-6,NA,TGTGCCAGCAGCTTCAGTACGTCTGGGGCCAACGTCCTGACTTTC,CASSFSTSGANVLTF
NA,TRBV12-3/TRBV12-4,TRBJ2-5,NA,TGTGCCAGCAGCCGCCAAGAGACCCAGTACTTC,CASSRQETQYF
TRBD1,TRBV10-3,TRBJ1-6,NA,TGTGCCATCAGTGAGTCGACAGGGGGCCTGGATTCACCCCTCCACTTT,CAISESTGGLDSPLHF
TRBD1,TRBV28,TRBJ2-7,NA,TGTGCCAGCAGTCCCCCGGGACAGCCCTACGAGCAGTACTTC,CASSPPGQPYEQYF
TRBD1,TRBV6-4,TRBJ1-5,once,TGTGCCAGCAGTGTCCAAGGGGGCCCCAATCAGCCCCAGCATTTT,CASSVQGGPNQPQHF
TRBD2,TRBV28,TRBJ2-3,few,TGTGCCAGCAGTCTGAGCCCATGGCCAGCGGGAGGGCTAGATACGCAGTATTTT,CASSLSPWPAGGLDTQYF
TRBD1,TRBV7-9,TRBJ1-1,NA,TGTGCCAGTTACCCGGGACAGGGGGTGAGTGGCACTGAAGCTTTCTTT,CASYPGQGVSGTEAFF
TRBD2,TRBV18,TRBJ2-7,NA,TGTGCCAGCTCACCTGCCGGGACTAGCGTCGGCGAGCAGTACTTC,CASSPAGTSVGEQYF
TRBD1,TRBV11-3,TRBJ1-1,NA,TGTGCCAGCAGCCCAGGGGGGCAGGGGAACACTGAAGCTTTCTTT,CASSPGGQGNTEAFF
TRBD2,TRBV5-4,TRBJ2-3,NA,TGTGCCAGCAGCTTCGTAGCGGGGGGCACAGATACGCAGTATTTT,CASSFVAGGTDTQYF
NA,TRBV6-5,TRBJ1-2,NA,TGTGCCACCACTAGACAGGCCGAGGGCTATGGCTACACCTTC,CATTRQAEGYGYTF
NA,TRBV14,TRBJ1-5,NA,TGTGCCAGCAGCCACCGCCGCGCAAGGACAGATAGCAATCAGCCCCAGCATTTT,CASSHRRARTDSNQPQHF
TRBD1,TRBV7-3,TRBJ1-1,NA,TGTGCCAGCAGCGAACAGGGGGACACTGAAGCTTTCTTT,CASSEQGDTEAFF
NA,TRBV19,TRBJ2-2,once,TGTGCCAGTAGTGTCCAACAGGACACCGGGGAGCTGTTTTTT,CASSVQQDTGELFF
TRBD1,TRBV2,TRBJ1-1,few,TGTGCCAGCAGTCCACAGGGGGCAGCTCCCTTCTTT,CASSPQGAAPFF
NA,TRBV4-2,TRBJ2-1,NA,TGTGCCAGCAGCCAAGCTTCTCAGGGAGGCTACAATGAGCAGTTCTTC,CASSQASQGGYNEQFF